The 27 T cell receptor beta chains in this list originate from one sample, sequenced in a study of tissue T cells after allogeneic stem cell transplantation (dated by TCRdb to between 2021 and 2022). Library preparation used the immunoSEQ multiplex PCR assay. TCRdb stores this immuneACCESS table with in-frame sequences only. Part of the clones is absent; in the studies checked, under half of the shortfall reflects unresolved V genes, and no reason is known for the rest. The sample table lists just under 4,500 clones, around 46% of them with a count of one. The ten top clones hold around 17% of the sample. This specimen's time point label, interpreted: mouse harvest day 14 after allogeneic transplant. Mouse grafts combined 10^7 T-cell-depleted bone marrow cells with 10^6 splenic CD5+ T cells, given via tail vein injection. Sequenced material: lymph node tissue. These receptors originate from a female BALB/c mouse given C57BL/6 T cells with graft-versus-host disease after an allogeneic hematopoietic cell transplant.

Worth noting for this clone: Genes and germline come from the mouse. The CDR3 end falls 1 residue outside the read, so it is completed with the germline J gene. The V gene is TRBV16, the J gene TRBJ2-1; D unclear. Germline lookup yields CDR1 SGHSA and CDR2 FRNQAP. The V gene lost 3 bases and the J gene lost 3 bases, with 6 bases spanning the gap. There are 13 residues in the CDR3. Incomplete CDR3 DNA: TGTGCAAGCAGCTTCGACATCTATGCTGAGCAGTTC. It specifies CASSFDIYAEQF. The whole CDR3 region reads CASSFDIYAEQFF.

As regards this clone: Germline and genes: mouse. The read stops 1 residue short of the end of the CDR3; the missing end is completed from the germline J gene. This rearrangement joins TRBV26 to TRBJ2-2, with 7 bases identical to TRBD2. Germline V gene sequence: CDR1 KGHPV, CDR2 FQNQEV (reference sequence). The CDR3 contains 14 residues. With V trimmed by 4 bases and J by 3 bases, 2 bases remained unmatched. This CDR3 reads CASSRWGDTGQLYF. The covered CDR3 bases are TGTGCCAGCAGTCGGTGGGGGGACACCGGGCAGCTCTAC.

This clone has more than one count but fewer than ten. These gene names are mouse names. The DNA ends 1 residue before the CDR3 does, and the rest of the CDR3 is filled in from the germline J gene. The chain has TRBV13-3 and TRBJ2-4; 8 nucleotides agree with TRBD2. This CDR3 region has 14 residues. Germline V lookup: CDR1 NNHDY, CDR2 SYVADS. V was pared by 3 bases and J by 6 bases, with 6 bases of the junction left unmatched. CDR3 amino acids: CASSVRGGANTLYF. The sequenced part of the CDR3 DNA is TGTGCCAGCAGTGTCCGGGGGGGCGCGAACACCTTGTAC.

This clone was counted only a few times. Mouse gene names and germline throughout. Sequencing ends 1 residue short of the CDR3 end; the germline J gene provides the rest. Other DNA sequences in the sample encode the same CDR3. The J gene is TRBJ1-2, the V gene TRBV26, with D possibly TRBD1 on 5 matching bases. This CDR3 contains 13 residues. Germline-derived CDR1 and CDR2 are KGHPV and FQNQEV (reference sequence). The V end was cut by 2 bases, the J end by 1 base, with 5 bases between. The CDR3 DNA, read in part, is TGTGCCAGCAGTCTGCAGGGAAACTCCGACTACACC. Translation gives CASSLQGNSDYT. The entire CDR3 protein reads CASSLQGNSDYTF.

Regarding this clone: Gene names follow the mouse nomenclature. The CDR3 end is not reached by the read, which stops 1 residue before it; the germline J gene fills it in. V and J are TRBV12-2 and TRBJ2-5, with D possibly matching TRBD2 (6 bases). V lost 4 bases and J lost 0, with 10 bases in between. The CDR3 extends over 14 amino acids. The germline CDR1 and CDR2 sequences are SGHLS and HYDKME. CDR3 region: CASSGTLNQDTQYF. The sequenced CDR3 bases are TGTGCCAGCTCGGGGACTCTTAACCAAGACACCCAGTAC.

Concerning this clone itself: Gene names are the mouse ones. Coverage ceases 1 residue before the CDR3 finishes, and the germline J gene fills in the end. The chain employs TRBV4 and TRBJ2-1, with 10 bases fitting TRBD2. This CDR3 is built from 15 residues. The V segment lost 3 bases and the J segment 3 bases; nucleotides outside the gene matches: 2. Per germline, CDR1 LGHDT and CDR2 YNNKQL (reference sequence). The CDR3 spells CASSYGLGAYAEQFF. CDR3 DNA, as far as it was read: TGTGCCAGCAGCTACGGACTGGGGGCCTATGCTGAGCAGTTC. Variable domain in full (rest from reference TRBV4 and TRBJ2-1): ETAVFQTPNYHVTQVGNEVSFNCKQTLGHDTMYWYKQDSKKLLKIMFSYNNKQLIVNETVPRRFSPQSSDKAHLNLRIKSVEPEDSAVYLCASSYGLGAYAEQFFGPGTRLTVL.

On this clone: Gene names are mouse gene names. With the read ending 1 residue before the CDR3 end, the germline J gene is used to fill in that end. The J gene is TRBJ2-1, the V gene TRBV2; 9 bases fit TRBD1. This CDR3 has 16 amino acids. Germline-derived CDR1 and CDR2 are LGHNA and YSYQKL. V dropped 0 bases and J dropped 6; count of bases not matched to a gene: 6. The CDR3 sequence: CASSQDQYRGLAEQFF. CDR3 DNA, as far as it was read: TGTGCCAGCAGCCAAGATCAATACAGGGGGCTTGCTGAGCAGTTC.

With respect to this clone: Genes and germline come from the mouse. CDR3 region: CASSLGGSERLFF. CDR3 DNA, as far as it was read: TGTGCCAGCAGTCTGGGGGGGAGCGAAAGATTATTT. This chain links TRBV26 with TRBJ1-4; maybe TRBD1 (5 bases). The sequenced fragment ends 1 residue before the CDR3 boundary, so the rest is inferred from the germline J gene. The CDR3 runs to 13 residues. Trimming pared 2 bases from V and 7 bases from J, leaving 8 bases between. In germline, CDR1 is KGHPV, CDR2 FQNQEV (reference sequence).

About this clone: These gene names are mouse names. The CDR3 end falls 1 residue outside the read, so it is completed with the germline J gene. This chain uses TRBV31 with TRBJ2-4; D unclear. This CDR3 region has 13 residues. Germline V gives CDR1 GKSSPN, CDR2 SITVG. V lost 3 bases and J lost 0, with 7 bases in between. The CDR3 here is CAWSQTSQNTLYF. Incomplete CDR3 DNA: TGTGCCTGGAGCCAAACTAGTCAAAACACCTTGTAC. The variable domain in full, with the rest retrieved from reference TRBV31 and TRBJ2-4, is AQTIHQWPVAEIKAVGSPLSLGCTIKGKSSPNLYWYWQATGGTLQQLFYSITVGQVESVVQLNLSASRPKDDQFILSTEKLLLSHSGFYLCAWSQTSQNTLYFGAGTRLSVL.

This clone was observed a handful of times. Gene names are mouse gene names. The read comes to an end 1 residue before the CDR3 does, leaving the germline J gene to fill in the end. The chain carries TRBV26 and TRBJ1-4; D gene unclear. The V end was cut by 4 bases, the J end by 0 bases, with 6 bases between. Germline lookup yields CDR1 KGHPV and CDR2 FQNQEV (reference sequence). This CDR3 spans 14 amino acids. The part of the CDR3 DNA that was read is TGTGCCAGCAGTCCGGCAATTTCCAACGAAAGATTATTT. This sequence encodes CASSPAISNERLF. Given in full, the CDR3 is CASSPAISNERLFF.

This clone was seen a few times. Mouse gene names apply. The CDR3 goes on 1 residue after the read ends, and that part is filled in from the germline J gene. The chain recombines TRBV13-2 with TRBJ2-7, with D perhaps matching TRBD1 (5 bases). Per germline, CDR1 NNHNN and CDR2 SYGAGS (reference sequence). Trimming removed 2 bases from V and 6 bases from J, with 6 bases in between. The CDR3 length is 11 residues. The part of the CDR3 DNA that was read is TGTGCCAGCGGTGAAGGGGTTGAACAGTAC. Its translation is CASGEGVEQY. The entire CDR3 is CASGEGVEQYF.

This clone is judged large (0.1 to 1%). Gene names denote mouse genes. The read stops 1 residue short of the end of the CDR3; the missing end is completed from the germline J gene. V gene TRBV12-1 combines with J gene TRBJ2-7; 9 nucleotides line up with TRBD2. Germline V lookup: CDR1 SGHSN, CDR2 HYEKVE. This CDR3 is 15 amino acids long. V shed 0 bases and J 2 bases; nucleotides not matched to a gene: 4. The CDR3 reads CASSLEDWGPYEQYF. Incomplete CDR3 DNA: TGTGCCAGCTCTCTCGAAGACTGGGGGCCCTATGAACAGTAC.

As to this clone: The gene symbols are mouse symbols. Read sequence stops 1 residue before the CDR3 end, and the germline J gene provides the missing end. The rearrangement uses TRBV26 and TRBJ1-4; D may be TRBD1 (5 bases). This CDR3 is 13 amino acids long. CDR1 and CDR2 from the germline V gene are KGHPV and FQNQEV (reference sequence). Trimming removed 3 bases from V and 6 bases from J, with 8 bases in between. The CDR3 sequence is CASSLQGDERLFF. The CDR3 DNA, read in part, is TGTGCCAGCAGTCTCCAGGGTGACGAAAGATTATTT.

This clone was recorded a few times. The germline and genes are mouse ones. With the read ending 1 residue before the CDR3 end, the germline J gene is used to fill in that end. The V and J genes are TRBV5 and TRBJ1-1; 7 bases map to TRBD1. Per the germline V gene, CDR1 is LGHNA and CDR2 is YNLKQL (reference sequence). Losses at the gene ends were 0 bases for V and 0 bases for J; bases not matched to a gene: 1. The CDR3 is made up of 15 amino acids. The CDR3 DNA, read in part, is TGTGCCAGCAGCCAAGAAGACAGGGCAAACACAGAAGTCTTC. Its protein is CASSQEDRANTEVF. In full, the CDR3 is CASSQEDRANTEVFF.

Of note for this clone: Gene labels here are mouse ones. The DNA ends 1 residue before the CDR3 does, and the rest of the CDR3 is filled in from the germline J gene. The J gene is TRBJ1-1, the V gene TRBV5; D gene uncertain. Germline loops: CDR1 LGHNA, CDR2 YNLKQL (reference sequence). The V gene lost 1 base and the J gene lost 1 base, with 7 bases spanning the gap. The CDR3 covers 14 residues. The CDR3 DNA, read in part, is TGTGCCAGCAGCCAAGGACATAGAAACACAGAAGTCTTC. Amino acids: CASSQGHRNTEVF. The whole CDR3 protein reads CASSQGHRNTEVFF.

About this clone: Gene names are the mouse ones. The read gets to within 1 residue of the CDR3 end, and the germline J gene fills in the rest. The V gene is TRBV16, the J gene TRBJ2-1; D not certain. In germline, CDR1 is SGHSA, CDR2 FRNQAP. V lost 5 bases to trimming and J lost 3 bases, with 11 bases between them. The CDR3 sequence is 14 residues long. This CDR3 is CASSPPWSYAEQFF. CDR3 DNA (partial): TGTGCAAGCAGCCCCCCCTGGAGCTATGCTGAGCAGTTC.

Only a few counts were recorded for this clone. The listed genes are named as in mouse. The read is 1 residue too short to cover the CDR3 end, so that end is filled in from the germline J gene. This chain uses TRBV16 with TRBJ2-7; D ambiguous. Germline CDR1 and CDR2: SGHSA and FRNQAP. Trimming removed 2 bases from V and 6 bases from J, with 5 bases in between. The CDR3 extends over 11 amino acids. The CDR3 region is CASSLTLEQYF. Partial CDR3 DNA: TGTGCAAGCAGCTTAACCCTTGAACAGTAC.

This clone was seen a handful of times. Any gene name here is a mouse gene name. The CDR3 extends 1 residue past the end of the read, so its final part is completed from the germline J gene. The chain carries TRBV4 and TRBJ1-5; 7 bases fit TRBD1. This CDR3 spans 13 amino acids. After removal of 5 bases from V and 3 bases from J, the junction contained 1 base not matched to a gene. From germline, CDR1 is LGHDT and CDR2 YNNKQL (reference sequence). CDR3 bases read: TGTGCCAGCAGCGGGACAGTCAACCAGGCTCCGCTT. Encoded protein: CASSGTVNQAPL. The whole CDR3 is CASSGTVNQAPLF. The full variable domain, its missing parts supplied by reference TRBV4 and TRBJ1-5, is ETAVFQTPNYHVTQVGNEVSFNCKQTLGHDTMYWYKQDSKKLLKIMFSYNNKQLIVNETVPRRFSPQSSDKAHLNLRIKSVEPEDSAVYLCASSGTVNQAPLFGEGTRLSVL.

This clone was seen a handful of times. Genes here carry mouse names. The read ends 1 residue before the CDR3 terminus; that terminus is restored from the germline J gene. The chain uses TRBV5 and TRBJ2-3; 8 bases are shared with TRBD2. Germline loops: CDR1 LGHNA, CDR2 YNLKQL (reference sequence). The CDR3 runs 12 residues. The junction had 0 bases not matched to a gene; V was cut back by 4 bases and J by 6 bases. The sequenced CDR3 bases are TGTGCCAGCAGCCGACTGGGGGAAACGCTGTAT. Its translation: CASSRLGETLY. The whole CDR3 sequence is CASSRLGETLYF.

A note on this clone: Mouse germline and gene names are used. CDR3 bases read: TGTGCCAGCTCTCTTGCGGGGGACCAAGACACCCAGTAC. Protein sequence: CASSLAGDQDTQY. The entire CDR3 reads CASSLAGDQDTQYF. This chain links TRBV12-1 with TRBJ2-5; D possibly uses TRBD1 or TRBD2 (5 bases each). Read data end 1 residue before the CDR3 end; the end is taken from the germline J gene. Trimming left V 1 base short and J 1 base short, with 8 bases between. The germline V gene encodes CDR1 SGHSN and CDR2 HYEKVE. The CDR3 consists of 14 residues. The full variable domain, rest sourced from reference TRBV12-1 and TRBJ2-5, is DSGVVQSPRHIIKEKGGRSVLTCIPISGHSNVVWYQQTLGKELKFLIQHYEKVERDKGFLPSRFSVQQFDDYHSEMNMSALELEDSAMYFCASSLAGDQDTQYFGPGTRLLVL.

As to this clone: Gene names denote mouse genes. Read sequence stops 1 residue before the CDR3 end, and the germline J gene provides the missing end. The chain links TRBV13-3 to TRBJ1-6; D may be TRBD1 (6 bases). Being an ORF, TRBJ1-6 has a function that is uncertain. Germline loops: CDR1 NNHDY, CDR2 SYVADS. With 0 bases removed from V and 0 bases from J, the gap between germline ends came to 10 bases. This CDR3 is 17 amino acids long. The CDR3 protein is CASSDAGTFSYNSPLYF. Incomplete CDR3 DNA: TGTGCCAGCAGTGATGCCGGGACATTTTCCTATAATTCGCCCCTCTAC.

In regard to this clone: Gene labels here are mouse ones. Read coverage stops 1 residue before the CDR3 terminus; the germline J gene supplies the remainder. The chain uses TRBV26 and TRBJ2-4; no reliable D call. CDR1 and CDR2 (germline): KGHPV, FQNQEV (reference sequence). This CDR3 is 14 amino acids long. Trimming left V 2 bases short and J 3 bases short, with 9 bases between. CDR3 amino acids: CASSLERIQNTLYF. Partial CDR3 DNA: TGTGCCAGCAGTCTGGAGCGGATCCAAAACACCTTGTAC.

This clone was detected a few times. Gene names are the mouse ones. The read ends 1 residue before the CDR3 terminus; that terminus is restored from the germline J gene. V and J are TRBV13-1 and TRBJ2-7; tentatively, D is TRBD2 (7 bases). The CDR3 contains 13 residues. Germline CDR1 and CDR2: NSHNY and SYGAGN. V lost 0 bases and J 7 bases, leaving 11 bases between the germline ends. The CDR3 protein is CASSDGWGAEQYF. Incomplete CDR3 DNA: TGTGCCAGCAGTGATGGTTGGGGGGCGGAACAGTAC.

This clone was detected a few times. The gene names here belong to mouse. The read gets to within 1 residue of the CDR3 end, and the germline J gene fills in the rest. The chain links TRBV23 to TRBJ1-4; the table's D gene call, TRBD1, was not cross checked with the DNA. The CDR3 loop spans 14 amino acids. The germline CDR1 and CDR2 sequences are KGHTA and FQNQQP. CDR3 bases read: TGCTCCAGCAGTTTGACAGGGCCCAACGAAAGATTATTT. As protein: CSSSLTGPNERLF. The complete CDR3 sequence is CSSSLTGPNERLFF.

This clone was seen a few times. Germline and genes here are mouse. The read ends 1 residue shy of where the CDR3 ends; the end is completed using the germline J gene. The chain employs TRBV15 and TRBJ2-3, with TRBD1 matching over 10 bases. Germline CDR1 and CDR2: SGHND and FRSKSL. CDR3 size: 15 residues. V was pared by 5 bases and J by 1 base, with 3 bases of the junction left unmatched. The CDR3 bases that were read are TGTGCCAGCAGTGAGACAGGGGGCGGTGCAGAAACGCTGTAT. This sequence encodes CASSETGGGAETLY. The full-length CDR3 reads as CASSETGGGAETLYF.

As regards this clone: All gene names here are mouse names. From the germline J gene comes the end of the CDR3, since the read stops 1 residue before it. V and J are TRBV5 and TRBJ1-5; 7 nucleotides line up with TRBD1. The CDR3 consists of 16 residues. Trimming removed 4 bases from V and 0 bases from J; junction bases left unmatched: 6. Looked up from germline, CDR1 is LGHNA and CDR2 is YNLKQL (reference sequence). CDR3 loop: CASSPAQGYNNQAPLF. The covered CDR3 bases are TGTGCCAGCAGCCCCGCACAGGGGTATAACAACCAGGCTCCGCTT.

This clone was observed a few times. Gene names are the mouse ones. The CDR3 goes on 1 residue after the read ends, and that part is filled in from the germline J gene. The chain couples TRBV26 to TRBJ1-1; D unclear. Germline CDR1 reads KGHPV; CDR2 reads FQNQEV (reference sequence). There are 13 residues in the CDR3. Trimming took off 0 bases at V and 5 bases at J, with 7 bases between the two ends. The part of the CDR3 DNA that was read is TGTGCCAGCAGTCTGTCGAAACAAACAGAAGTCTTC. The encoded protein is CASSLSKQTEVF. The whole CDR3 sequence reads CASSLSKQTEVFF.